This T cell receptor (beta chain) was identified during a study of beta chain features in type 1 diabetes. Study-wide results and caveats: Shortening of TCRB CDR3s, moderate but significant, appeared in all four CD4+ subsets of Type 1 diabetes patients. Sequencing from cDNA could over-represent high-TCR-expressing cells.

Expressed TCRB transcripts were sequenced, since all the RNA that had been isolated was reverse transcribed. The repertoire was sequenced with immunoSEQ multiplex PCR; TCRdb's copy has only in-frame clones and lacks some. The sample lists 150,000 or so clones, 9.2% occurring once. Germline loops: CDR1 MNHEY, CDR2 SVGAGI. The CDR3 length is 16 residues. V was pared by 0 bases and J by 4 bases, with 15 bases between. This clone was counted between two and nine times. The antigen remains undetermined. V and J are TRBV6-5 and TRBJ1-2; no clear D gene. This sequence originates from a young man in good health. The sequenced material came from central memory CD4+ T cells from blood. CDR3 coding DNA: TGTGCCAGCAGTTACTCGAAGAGGCCGCCTGGCTATGGCTACACCTTC. Protein product: CASSYSKRPPGYGYTF.